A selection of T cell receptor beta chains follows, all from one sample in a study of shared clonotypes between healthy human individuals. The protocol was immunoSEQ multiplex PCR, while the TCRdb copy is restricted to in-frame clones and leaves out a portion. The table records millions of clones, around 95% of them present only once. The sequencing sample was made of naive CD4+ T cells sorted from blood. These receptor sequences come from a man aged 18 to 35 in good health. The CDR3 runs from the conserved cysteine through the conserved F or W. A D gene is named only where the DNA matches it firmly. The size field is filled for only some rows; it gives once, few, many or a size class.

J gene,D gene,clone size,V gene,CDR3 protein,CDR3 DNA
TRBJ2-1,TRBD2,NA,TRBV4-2,CASSQPAGSTYNEQFF,TGTGCCAGCAGCCAACCAGCGGGGTCCACCTACAATGAGCAGTTCTTC
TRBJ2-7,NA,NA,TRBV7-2,CASSLVVPPYEQYF,TGTGCCAGCAGCTTAGTCGTACCCCCCTACGAGCAGTACTTC
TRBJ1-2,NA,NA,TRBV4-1,CASSPGLGRTNYGYTF,TGCGCCAGCAGCCCGGGGTTGGGGCGTACTAACTATGGCTACACCTTC
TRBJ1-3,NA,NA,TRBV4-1,CASSQDDRWGSGNTIYF,TGCGCCAGCAGCCAAGATGACAGGTGGGGCTCTGGAAACACCATATATTTT
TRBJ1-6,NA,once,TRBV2,CASRVESYNSPLHF,TGTGCCAGCCGAGTGGAGTCTTATAATTCACCCCTCCACTTT
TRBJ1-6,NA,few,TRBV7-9,CASSYGNSPLHF,TGTGCCAGCAGCTATGGGAATTCACCCCTCCACTTT
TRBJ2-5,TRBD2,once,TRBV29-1,CSVRYGAGRQETQYF,TGCAGCGTTCGTTATGGAGCGGGGAGACAAGAGACCCAGTACTTC
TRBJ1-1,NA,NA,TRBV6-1,CASRWDTEWNTEAFF,TGTGCCAGCAGGTGGGACACCGAATGGAACACTGAAGCTTTCTTT
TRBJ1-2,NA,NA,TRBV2,CASSEARTVGHGYTF,TGTGCCAGCAGTGAAGCTCGGACAGTCGGTCATGGCTACACCTTC
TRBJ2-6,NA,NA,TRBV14,CASTDLRANVLTF,TGTGCCAGCACCGACCTGAGGGCCAACGTCCTGACTTTC
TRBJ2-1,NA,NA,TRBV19,CASSHFNEQFF,TGTGCCAGTAGCCATTTCAATGAGCAGTTCTTC
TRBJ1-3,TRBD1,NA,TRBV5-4,CASSPGQPYSGNTIYF,TGTGCCAGCAGTCCGGGACAGCCCTACTCTGGAAACACCATATATTTT
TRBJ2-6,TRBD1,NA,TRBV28,CASSPRDRGPGANVLTF,TGTGCCAGCAGTCCCCGGGACAGGGGGCCTGGGGCCAACGTCCTGACTTTC
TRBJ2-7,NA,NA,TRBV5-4,CASSRDPTPIYEQYF,TGTGCCAGCAGTCGGGACCCAACTCCCATCTACGAGCAGTACTTC
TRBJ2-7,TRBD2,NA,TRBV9,CASSGDRLAGGSMSF,TGTGCCAGCAGCGGCGACAGACTAGCGGGGGGCTCGATGAGCTTC
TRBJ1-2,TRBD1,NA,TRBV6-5,CASKDRVGGGYTF,TGTGCCAGCAAAGACAGGGTAGGAGGTGGCTACACCTTC
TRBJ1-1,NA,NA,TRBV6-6,CASSYPTQGPVAFF,TGTGCCAGCAGTTATCCCACCCAGGGTCCGGTAGCTTTCTTT
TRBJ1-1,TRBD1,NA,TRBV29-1,CSVRDSWYTEAFF,TGCAGCGTTCGGGACAGCTGGTACACTGAAGCTTTCTTT
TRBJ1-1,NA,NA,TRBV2,CASSEGANTEAFF,TGTGCCAGCAGTGAGGGAGCGAACACTGAAGCTTTCTTT
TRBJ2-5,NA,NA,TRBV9,CASSVAAAQETQYF,TGTGCCAGCAGCGTAGCGGCAGCTCAAGAGACCCAGTACTTC
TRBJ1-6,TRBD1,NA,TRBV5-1,CASSLVGGGTEPSPLHF,TGCGCCAGCAGCTTGGTCGGAGGGGGGACAGAGCCCTCACCCCTCCACTTT
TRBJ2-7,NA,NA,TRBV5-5,CASSYGNRQALTYEQYF,TGTGCCAGCAGCTATGGGAACAGGCAGGCCCTTACCTACGAGCAGTACTTC
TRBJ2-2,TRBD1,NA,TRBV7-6,CASSLAPRTGGTGELFF,TGTGCCAGCAGCTTAGCGCCGAGGACAGGGGGCACCGGGGAGCTGTTTTTT
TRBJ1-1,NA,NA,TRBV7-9,CASSFGENTEAFF,TGTGCCAGCAGCTTCGGAGAAAACACTGAAGCTTTCTTT
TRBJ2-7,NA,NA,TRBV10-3,CATGLTLGEQYF,TGTGCCACCGGCCTGACCCTTGGGGAGCAGTACTTC
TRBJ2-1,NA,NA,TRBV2,CASSPRGNNEQFF,TGTGCCAGCAGTCCTCGCGGCAACAATGAGCAGTTCTTC
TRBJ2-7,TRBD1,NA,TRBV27,CASRYTGGRGYEQYF,TGTGCCAGCAGATATACAGGGGGCAGAGGCTACGAGCAGTACTTC
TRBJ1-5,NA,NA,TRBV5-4,CASSLGPMSNQPQHF,TGTGCCAGCAGCTTGGGACCGATGAGCAATCAGCCCCAGCATTTT
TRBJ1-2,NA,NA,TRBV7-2,CASRLSSGVNYGYTF,TGTGCCAGCAGGCTTAGCTCGGGAGTCAACTATGGCTACACCTTC
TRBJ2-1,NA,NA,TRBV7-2,CASSLSRGNNEQFF,TGTGCCAGCAGCTTATCCCGGGGGAACAATGAGCAGTTCTTC
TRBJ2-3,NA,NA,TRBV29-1,CSVEPRPDTQYF,TGCAGCGTTGAACCTCGCCCAGATACGCAGTATTTT
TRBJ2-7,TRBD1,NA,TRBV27,CASRRQGASSYEQYF,TGTGCCAGCCGGAGACAGGGGGCGAGCTCCTACGAGCAGTACTTC
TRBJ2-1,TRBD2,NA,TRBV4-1,CASSQGPSLAGVGNEQFF,TGCGCCAGCAGCCAAGGCCCCTCCCTAGCGGGAGTTGGTAATGAGCAGTTCTTC
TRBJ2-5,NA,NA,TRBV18,CASTSGKKETQYF,TGTGCCAGCACCTCGGGGAAAAAAGAGACCCAGTACTTC
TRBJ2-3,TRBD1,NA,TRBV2,CASIMRQGSTDTQYF,TGTGCCAGCATTATGCGACAGGGCTCCACAGATACGCAGTATTTT
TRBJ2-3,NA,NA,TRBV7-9,CASSSSSGSTDTQYF,TGTGCCAGCAGCTCGTCCAGCGGGAGCACAGATACGCAGTATTTT
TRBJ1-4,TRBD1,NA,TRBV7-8,CASSSGPQGNEKLFF,TGTGCCAGCAGCTCGGGGCCACAGGGGAATGAAAAACTGTTTTTT
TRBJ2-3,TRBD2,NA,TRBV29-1,CSADMGTSGGTSTDTQYF,TGCAGCGCGGATATGGGGACTAGCGGGGGGACTAGCACAGATACGCAGTATTTT
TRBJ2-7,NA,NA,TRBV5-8,CASSWGAGWYEQYF,TGTGCCAGCAGCTGGGGCGCGGGTTGGTACGAGCAGTACTTC
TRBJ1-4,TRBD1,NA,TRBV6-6,CASSTHRGRDEKLFF,TGTGCCAGCAGTACTCACAGGGGAAGGGATGAAAAACTGTTTTTT
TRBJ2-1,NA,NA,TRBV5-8,CASSLAVGRGNEQFF,TGTGCCAGCAGCTTGGCGGTGGGGCGCGGGAATGAGCAGTTCTTC
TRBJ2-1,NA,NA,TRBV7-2,CASGVSGAYNEQFF,TGTGCCAGCGGGGTATCGGGGGCGTACAATGAGCAGTTCTTC
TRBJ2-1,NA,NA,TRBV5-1,CASSLEQGRNEQFF,TGCGCCAGCAGCTTGGAGCAGGGAAGGAATGAGCAGTTCTTC
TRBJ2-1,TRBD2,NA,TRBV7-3,CASSVGLAGHEQFF,TGTGCCAGCAGCGTGGGACTAGCGGGACATGAGCAGTTCTTC
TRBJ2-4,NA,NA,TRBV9,CASSVDRDGSIQYF,TGTGCCAGCAGCGTAGACAGGGACGGTAGCATTCAGTACTTC
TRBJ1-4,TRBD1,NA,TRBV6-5,CASSRRGQGGEKLFF,TGTGCCAGCAGCCGCCGAGGACAGGGGGGAGAAAAACTGTTTTTT